This T cell receptor beta chain stems from a study of T-cell memory formation after mild COVID-19. Study in general: In these data, TCR clusters were largely donor specific.

V dropped 0 bases and J dropped 7; count of bases not matched to a gene: 5. Germline V gives CDR1 MNHEY, CDR2 SVGAGI. There are 15 residues in the CDR3. A word on this clonotype: Its antigen is still unknown.

Study-wide findings and caveats: While clones contracting from day 15 to 85 were balanced between CD4 and CD8, later expanders leaned CD4+. The second-wave clones peaking on day 37 were not confirmed as SARS-CoV-2-specific.

The authors produced TCR alpha and TCR beta cDNA libraries with sample barcodes and UMIs by 5'RACE using constant-segment primers. From the 5' RACE reads, TCRdb called clonotypes with MiXCR, one entry per CDR3 protein. The table has approximately 100,000 distinct CDR3 sequences, 8.5% to 14% seen once. This rearrangement joins TRBV6-5 to TRBJ2-1; 8 bases agree with TRBD2. Material for sequencing was PBMCs or a T cell subset sorted from them (not recorded which). This TCR was recovered from a man aged 18 to 29 who had mild COVID-19 (a few samples of this study predate the infection). Cell type and time point are not known. CDR3 loop: CASSYSAGGGNEQFF. The CDR3 region has the DNA TGTGCCAGCAGTTACTCTGCGGGGGGAGGGAATGAGCAGTTCTTC.